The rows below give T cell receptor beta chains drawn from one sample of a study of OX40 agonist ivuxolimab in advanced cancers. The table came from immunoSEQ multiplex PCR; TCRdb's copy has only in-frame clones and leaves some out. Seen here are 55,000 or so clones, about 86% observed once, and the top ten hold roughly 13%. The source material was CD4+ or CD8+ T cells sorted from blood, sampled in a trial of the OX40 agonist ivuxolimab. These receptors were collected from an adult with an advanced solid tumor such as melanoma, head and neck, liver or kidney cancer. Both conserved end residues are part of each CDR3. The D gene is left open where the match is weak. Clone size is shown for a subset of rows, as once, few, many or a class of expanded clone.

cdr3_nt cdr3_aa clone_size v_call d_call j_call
TGTGCCAGCAGCCAAGCGGGTCGACAAGGCCGCATCCTGTTTTTT CASSQAGRQGRILFF few TRBV14 . TRBJ1-4
TGTGCCAGTAGTATGGGGACAGGTCCTGGACTAGCGGGCTACGAGCAGTACTTC CASSMGTGPGLAGYEQYF . TRBV19 TRBD2 TRBJ2-7
TGTGCCAGCAGGGGGCACAAGTACAATGAGCAGTTCTTC CASRGHKYNEQFF . TRBV11-2 . TRBJ2-1
TGTGCCAGCTCACCAAGGACAGGGGAAAATCATGAGCAGTTCTTC CASSPRTGENHEQFF . TRBV18 TRBD1 TRBJ2-1
TGTGCCAGCAGTGAAGGACGGGCCTCTGGAAACACCATATATTTT CASSEGRASGNTIYF . TRBV6-1 . TRBJ1-3
TGTGCCAGCAGCTTAGCCCGACTAGGGCCCTCGAACACTGAAGCTTTCTTT CASSLARLGPSNTEAFF . TRBV7-8 . TRBJ1-1
TGTGCCAGCAGCCCGATCCGGGACAGATCAGATACGCAGTATTTT CASSPIRDRSDTQYF . TRBV11-2 TRBD1 TRBJ2-3
TGTGCCAGCAGCGTAGAAACAGGTTCCACCTACGAGCAGTACTTC CASSVETGSTYEQYF . TRBV9 . TRBJ2-7
TGCGCCAGCAGCCAAGCCGGACAGGGAAGAGATACGCAGTATTTT CASSQAGQGRDTQYF . TRBV4-1 TRBD1 TRBJ2-3
TGTGCCAGCAGCTTGGGGTTGAGAAGCAATCAGCCCCAGCATTTT CASSLGLRSNQPQHF . TRBV5-8 . TRBJ1-5
TGTGCCAGCAGTACTGACAGGTTCGGGGGAGCCGGGGAGCTGTTTTTT CASSTDRFGGAGELFF . TRBV2 . TRBJ2-2
TGTGCCAGTAGTATTTACCCTCCGACTAGCGGGAGCCAAGAGACCCAGTACTTC CASSIYPPTSGSQETQYF . TRBV19 TRBD2 TRBJ2-5
TGTGCCAGCTCAACCTCACTAGCGGGAGTTTCCTACGAGCAGTACTTC CASSTSLAGVSYEQYF . TRBV18 TRBD2 TRBJ2-7
TGTGCCAGCAGCTTAGAGCACAGGCCGGGGGGTGAGCAGTACTTC CASSLEHRPGGEQYF . TRBV11-2 TRBD2 TRBJ2-7
TGTGCCAGCAGCTTCGTGCGCGAGCAGTACTTC CASSFVREQYF . TRBV11-2 . TRBJ2-7
TGTGCAAGTCGCTTCCAGCAGGGGGCCGAGCAGTACTTC CASRFQQGAEQYF . TRBV12-2 . TRBJ2-7
TGCAGCGTCGACAGGGGGCTTCCAGATACGCAGTATTTT CSVDRGLPDTQYF . TRBV29-1 TRBD1 TRBJ2-3
TGTGCCATTGTGGACAGGGAGCCTGAAGCTTTCTTT CAIVDREPEAFF few TRBV7-9 TRBD1 TRBJ1-1
TGCGCCAGCAGCCCCGGGACAGGGGGGAACACCATATATTTT CASSPGTGGNTIYF . TRBV5-1 TRBD1 TRBJ1-3